The rows below give T cell receptor beta chains drawn from one sample of a study of persistence of HIV-infected CD4 T cells. Their antigens are not known. Profiling relied on immunoSEQ multiplex PCR, and the TCRdb table lists in-frame clones only, not all of them. This table has under 55,000 clones, 88% appearing once. The sequencing here drew on CD4+ T cells sorted from PBMCs after roughly 17-hour stimulation, taken from a patient who received antiretroviral therapy. The receptors come from an adult woman with HIV who was CMV-seropositive. Each CDR3 is given with its conserved first and last residue. Fields, in order: J gene, V gene, clone size, D gene, CDR3 DNA, CDR3 protein. A D gene is named only where the DNA matches it firmly. Only some rows state a clone size, as once, few, many or a class for expanded clones.

TRBJ2-5,TRBV7-6,.,TRBD1,TGTGCCAGCAGTTTTGACAGGGGTGGAGGAGAGACCCAGTACTTC,CASSFDRGGGETQYF
TRBJ1-2,TRBV19,.,.,TGTGCCAGTAGTATAAGTTTCGCAGGTCGCGGAGGCTACACCTTC,CASSISFAGRGGYTF
TRBJ2-3,TRBV5-1,.,TRBD2,TGCGCCAGCAGCACATTACGGGGGGGCCAGGTAGATACGCAGTATTTT,CASSTLRGGQVDTQYF
TRBJ1-1,TRBV7-8,.,.,TGTGCCAGCAGCGAGGGGAGGGGAATGAACACTGAAGCTTTCTTT,CASSEGRGMNTEAFF
TRBJ2-7,TRBV11-3,.,TRBD1,TGTGCCAGCAGCTTAGAGACAGGGCGAGGGACCTACGAGCAGTACTTC,CASSLETGRGTYEQYF
TRBJ1-1,TRBV19,once,.,TGTGCCAGTAGTGGACTACCCGGTGGGACTGAAGCTTTCTTT,CASSGLPGGTEAFF
TRBJ2-3,TRBV10-3,.,.,TGTGCCATCAGTGAGGGGGGGCACGTAACAGATACGCAGTATTTT,CAISEGGHVTDTQYF
TRBJ2-3,TRBV5-6,.,.,TGTGCCAGCAGCGTTTTGGCCCGGGGGCTCTTAGATACGCAGTATTTT,CASSVLARGLLDTQYF
TRBJ1-5,TRBV19,.,.,TGTGCCAGTAGCAAGACAGGAAGCAATCAGCCCCAGCATTTT,CASSKTGSNQPQHF
TRBJ1-1,TRBV12-3/TRBV12-4,.,.,TGTGCCAGCAGTTTAGCGCGTAACACTGAAGCTTTCTTT,CASSLARNTEAFF
TRBJ1-6,TRBV5-8,few,.,TGTGCCAGCAGTCGACTGTCACCCCTCCACTTT,CASSRLSPLHF
TRBJ2-2,TRBV19,.,.,TGTGCCAGTAGTATAGATCAGGGAACCGGGGAGCTGTTTTTT,CASSIDQGTGELFF
TRBJ1-4,TRBV30,.,.,TGTGCCTGGGGACATCGCGGGGTCTCGAAACTGTTTTTT,CAWGHRGVSKLFF
TRBJ2-2,TRBV6-1,.,.,TGTGCCAGCAGTGTGTTTGGGACGCAGCAAAACACCGGGGAGCTGTTTTTT,CASSVFGTQQNTGELFF
TRBJ1-1,TRBV14,.,.,TGTGCCAGCAGCCAACGCACCGGGGCGAACACTGAAGCTTTCTTT,CASSQRTGANTEAFF
TRBJ1-2,TRBV6-6,few,.,TGTGCCAGCAGGGCCATAGGCACGGATGGCTACACCTTC,CASRAIGTDGYTF
TRBJ2-3,TRBV29-1,.,.,TGCAGCGTTGCCAGGGGAGGCACAGATACGCAGTATTTT,CSVARGGTDTQYF
TRBJ1-2,TRBV7-3,.,.,TGTGCCAGCAGCCCGAGACGGGCGCGGGGCTACACCTTC,CASSPRRARGYTF
TRBJ1-5,TRBV30,.,.,TGTGCCTGGAGTAAAGGGGGGGCACTAAGCAATCAGCCCCAGCATTTT,CAWSKGGALSNQPQHF
TRBJ1-6,TRBV6-5,.,.,TGTGCCAGCAGCACGGTAGGGGATGGAGCACCCCTCCACTTT,CASSTVGDGAPLHF
TRBJ1-2,TRBV27,.,.,TGTGCCAGCAGGCTTGGACTGGACGGGTATGGCTACACCTTC,CASRLGLDGYGYTF
TRBJ1-5,TRBV6-6,.,.,TGTGCCAGCAGTACCGGTGGGGGCAATCAGCCCCAGCATTTT,CASSTGGGNQPQHF
TRBJ1-2,TRBV6-5,.,.,TGTGCCAGCTTGTCTACTTATGGCTACACCTTC,CASLSTYGYTF
TRBJ2-3,TRBV21-1,.,.,TGTGCCAGCAGCAAAAAGAGGACAGGGGGCGCGGATACGCAGTATTTT,CASSKKRTGGADTQYF
TRBJ1-2,TRBV5-1,.,.,TGCGCCAGCAGCTTGCGGGGGAATCTTGGCTACACCTTC,CASSLRGNLGYTF
TRBJ2-4,TRBV10-3,.,.,TGTGCCATCAGTGAGTCGGGGTGGGCGCGGGCCAAAAACATTCAGTACTTC,CAISESGWARAKNIQYF
TRBJ1-1,TRBV11-1,.,.,TGTGCCAGCAGCCACGGAGAGATCAACACTGAAGCTTTCTTT,CASSHGEINTEAFF
TRBJ2-3,TRBV5-1,.,.,TGCGCCAGCAGCTTATTCGGGACAGATACGCAGTATTTT,CASSLFGTDTQYF
TRBJ1-5,TRBV27,.,.,TGTGCCAGCAGTTTAACGCCCGGGGTACGCAATCAGCCCCAGCATTTT,CASSLTPGVRNQPQHF
TRBJ1-5,TRBV6-1,.,.,TGTGCCAGCAGTGAACTGGGGGGCAATCAGCCCCAGCATTTT,CASSELGGNQPQHF
TRBJ1-1,TRBV29-1,.,.,TGCAGCGTTAAGGGCCGTGGGGGGACTGAAGCTTTCTTT,CSVKGRGGTEAFF
TRBJ2-1,TRBV6-4,.,.,TGTGCCAGCAGTGAGGAGGGCGCCTACAATGAGCAGTTCTTC,CASSEEGAYNEQFF
TRBJ1-1,TRBV2,.,TRBD1,TGTGCCAGCAGTATACAGGGGCTTAAGATGGCTTTCTTT,CASSIQGLKMAFF
TRBJ1-1,TRBV5-1,.,TRBD1,TGCGCCAGCAGCCTGGGGGACAGGGGAATGAACACTGAAGCTTTCTTT,CASSLGDRGMNTEAFF
TRBJ2-2,TRBV4-1,few,.,TGCGCCAGCAGACTCAGGGGAGCCAACACCGGGGAGCTGTTTTTT,CASRLRGANTGELFF
TRBJ2-7,TRBV5-6,.,TRBD1,TGTGCCAGCAGCCCCGGGACAGGGAAATTCCCCTACGAGCAGTACTTC,CASSPGTGKFPYEQYF
TRBJ1-2,TRBV3-1/TRBV3-2,.,TRBD1,TGTGCCAGCAGCCAGAGTCCGGGACAGGGTCATGGCTACACCTTC,CASSQSPGQGHGYTF
TRBJ1-3,TRBV27,.,.,TGTGCCAGCCGGATGGTTGGATCTGGAAACACCATATATTTT,CASRMVGSGNTIYF
TRBJ1-2,TRBV5-8,.,TRBD1,TGTGCCAGCAGCTATCAACCGGGACAGGGGGCGAACTATGGCTACACCTTC,CASSYQPGQGANYGYTF
TRBJ1-1,TRBV6-1,once,.,TGTGCCAGCAGTGATGGGTTACAGAGGCCTTTCTTT,CASSDGLQRPFF
TRBJ1-1,TRBV7-9,.,.,TGTGCCAGCAGCCCGACAGTCTATGGTGAAGCTTTCTTT,CASSPTVYGEAFF
TRBJ1-6,TRBV15,.,.,TGTGCCACCAGCAGAGATTCAGGGTTAGAGTATAATTCACCCCTCCACTTT,CATSRDSGLEYNSPLHF
TRBJ1-1,TRBV18,.,.,TGTGCCAGCTCACCACCGACCCAAAACACTGAAGCTTTCTTT,CASSPPTQNTEAFF
TRBJ2-6,TRBV28,once,.,TGTGCCAGCAGTTTGAGGTCTGGGGCCAACGTCCTGACTTTC,CASSLRSGANVLTF
TRBJ2-5,TRBV7-3,.,.,TGTGCCAGCAGCCAGACACTACAAGAGACCCAGTACTTC,CASSQTLQETQYF
TRBJ2-7,TRBV27,.,TRBD2,TGTGCCAGCAGACCGCGAAAACTAGCGGGGGAAACCTACGAGCAGTACTTC,CASRPRKLAGETYEQYF
TRBJ2-4,TRBV6-2/TRBV6-3,.,.,TGTGCCAGCAGTTCTAACCCCTCGGGCAAAAACATTCAGTACTTC,CASSSNPSGKNIQYF
TRBJ2-1,TRBV6-2/TRBV6-3,.,TRBD2,TGTGCCAGCAGCCGGACTAGCCCTCCCTACAATGAGCAGTTCTTC,CASSRTSPPYNEQFF